This is a list of T cell receptor beta chains from one sample in a study of CD8 T cells in Susac syndrome. TCRdb re-analysed the immunoSEQ multiplex PCR reads in MiXCR, keeping a single row per CDR3 protein. The data contain around 90,000 distinct CDR3 sequences, 95% to 97% of them singletons. The sample consisted of CD8+ T cells from PBMCs. The origin of the receptors is a human donor with Susac syndrome. CDR3s include the opening cysteine and the closing phenylalanine or tryptophan. D genes are given only for firm matches. The size entry is marked missing in some rows and otherwise reads once, few, many or a size class.

clone_size	cdr3_length	d_call	v_call	j_call	cdr3_aa	cdr3_nt
NA	12	NA	TRBV5-1	TRBJ1-5	CASSAETGPQHF	TGCGCCAGCAGCGCCGAAACAGGGCCCCAGCATTTT
NA	20	TRBD2	TRBV4-3	TRBJ2-1	CASSYLTSGADMGSYNEQFF	TGCGCCAGCAGCTACCTGACTAGCGGGGCGGACATGGGCTCCTACAATGAGCAGTTCTTC
NA	15	NA	TRBV7-9	TRBJ1-5	CASSSEAPANQPQHF	TGTGCCAGCAGCTCGGAGGCCCCCGCCAATCAGCCCCAGCATTTT
NA	14	TRBD1	TRBV20-1	TRBJ2-7	CSARAMDRGEEQYF	TGCAGTGCTAGAGCCATGGACAGGGGGGAGGAGCAGTACTTC
once	14	NA	TRBV7-9	TRBJ2-6	CASTTARGANVLTF	TGTGCCAGCACCACGGCTCGAGGGGCCAACGTCCTGACTTTC
NA	16	TRBD1	TRBV5-1	TRBJ1-1	CASSIGTAALNTEAFF	TGCGCCAGCAGCATCGGGACAGCAGCATTGAACACTGAAGCTTTCTTT
NA	15	NA	TRBV12-3/TRBV12-4	TRBJ1-2	CASSLGQGGNYGYTF	TGTGCCAGCAGTTTAGGGCAGGGAGGGAACTATGGCTACACCTTC
NA	15	NA	TRBV7-9	TRBJ2-7	CASSLAQGVNYEQYF	TGTGCCAGCAGCTTAGCACAGGGTGTTAACTACGAGCAGTACTTC
NA	15	NA	TRBV7-9	TRBJ1-1	CASSSRPRGASEAFF	TGTGCCAGCAGCTCCCGGCCCCGGGGCGCCTCTGAAGCTTTCTTT
NA	16	TRBD1	TRBV12-3/TRBV12-4	TRBJ2-3	CASSRDRSSSTDTQYF	TGTGCCAGCAGTCGGGACAGGAGTTCTAGCACAGATACGCAGTATTTT